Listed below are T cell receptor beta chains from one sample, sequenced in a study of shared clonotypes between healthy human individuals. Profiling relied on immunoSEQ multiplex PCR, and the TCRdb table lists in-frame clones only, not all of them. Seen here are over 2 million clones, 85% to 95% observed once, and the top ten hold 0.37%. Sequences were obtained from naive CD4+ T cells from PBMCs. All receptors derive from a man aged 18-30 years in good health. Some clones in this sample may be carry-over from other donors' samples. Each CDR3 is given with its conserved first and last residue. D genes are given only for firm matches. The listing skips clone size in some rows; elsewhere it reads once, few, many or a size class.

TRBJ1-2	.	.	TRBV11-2	CASSGMGQTDNRRGYTF	TGTGCCAGCAGCGGCATGGGGCAGACAGACAACCGTCGGGGCTACACCTTC
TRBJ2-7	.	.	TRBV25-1	CASTKAGTGLIYEQYF	TGTGCCAGCACCAAAGCGGGGACAGGACTTATCTACGAGCAGTACTTC
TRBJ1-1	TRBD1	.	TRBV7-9	CASSLDDGQGATEAFF	TGTGCCAGCAGCTTAGACGATGGACAGGGGGCCACTGAAGCTTTCTTT
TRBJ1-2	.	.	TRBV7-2	CASSPGTNLLGYTF	TGTGCCAGCAGCCCCGGGACGAACCTCCTAGGCTACACCTTC
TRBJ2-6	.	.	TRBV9	CASSLDLAQANVLTF	TGTGCCAGCAGCCTCGACCTCGCGCAGGCCAACGTCCTGACTTTC
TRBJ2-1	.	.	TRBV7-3	CASSRQRGSYNEQFF	TGTGCCAGCAGCCGCCAGCGCGGTTCCTACAATGAGCAGTTCTTC
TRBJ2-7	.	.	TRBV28	CASSLIRSGTDYEQYF	TGTGCCAGCAGTTTGATACGCTCCGGGACCGACTACGAGCAGTACTTC
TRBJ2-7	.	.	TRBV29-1	CSFSGVSGYEQYF	TGCAGCTTTTCGGGTGTTAGCGGATACGAGCAGTACTTC
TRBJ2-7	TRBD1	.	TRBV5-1	CASSPGQVGQYF	TGCGCCAGCAGCCCTGGACAGGTAGGGCAGTACTTC
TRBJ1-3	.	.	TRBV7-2	CASSLQPFFSGNTIYF	TGTGCCAGCAGCTTACAACCATTCTTCTCTGGAAACACCATATATTTT
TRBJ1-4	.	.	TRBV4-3	CASSQTPGRGNEKLFF	TGCGCCAGCAGCCAGACCCCTGGCAGGGGTAATGAAAAACTGTTTTTT
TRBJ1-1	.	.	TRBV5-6	CASSLFAAGTEAFF	TGTGCCAGCAGCTTGTTCGCGGCAGGGACTGAAGCTTTCTTT
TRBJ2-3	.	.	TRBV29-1	CSAKGGGGDTQYF	TGCAGCGCGAAAGGGGGAGGGGGAGATACGCAGTATTTT
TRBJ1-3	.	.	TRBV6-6	CASSYSKATSGNTIYF	TGTGCCAGCAGTTACTCGAAGGCGACCTCTGGAAACACCATATATTTT
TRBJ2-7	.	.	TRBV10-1	CASSEGDKTLEQYF	TGCGCCAGCAGTGAAGGAGACAAAACGCTCGAGCAGTACTTC
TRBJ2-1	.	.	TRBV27	CASSSSRYNEQFF	TGTGCCAGCAGTTCCTCCAGGTACAATGAGCAGTTCTTC
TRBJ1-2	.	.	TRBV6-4	CASSPIGQSYGYTF	TGTGCCAGCAGTCCTATCGGGCAGAGCTATGGCTACACCTTC
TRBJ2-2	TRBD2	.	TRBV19	CASSRLAGVNGELFF	TGTGCCAGTAGTAGGCTAGCGGGAGTAAATGGGGAGCTGTTTTTT
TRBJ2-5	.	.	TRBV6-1	CASSGQGGRETQYF	TGTGCCAGCAGTGGACAGGGAGGCAGGGAGACCCAGTACTTC
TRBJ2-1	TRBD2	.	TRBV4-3	CASSQESIAGDINEQFF	TGCGCCAGCAGCCAAGAGTCAATAGCGGGAGATATCAATGAGCAGTTCTTC
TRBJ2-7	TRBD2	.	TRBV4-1	CASSQGIAGASSYEQYF	TGCGCCAGCAGCCAAGGGATAGCGGGAGCCTCCTCCTACGAGCAGTACTTC
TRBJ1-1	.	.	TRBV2	CATQDTSNTEAFF	TGTGCCACTCAGGACACCTCGAACACTGAAGCTTTCTTT
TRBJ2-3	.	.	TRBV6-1	CASSGGTPTSTDTQYF	TGTGCCAGCAGTGGGGGGACTCCAACTAGCACAGATACGCAGTATTTT
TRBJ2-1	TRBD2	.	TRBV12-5	CASGFTLFSGRGSYNEQFF	TGTGCTAGTGGTTTTACCCTCTTTAGCGGGAGGGGTTCTTACAATGAGCAGTTCTTC
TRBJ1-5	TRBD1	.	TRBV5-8	CASSPEGQGRQPQHF	TGTGCCAGCAGCCCTGAGGGACAGGGGCGACAGCCCCAGCATTTT
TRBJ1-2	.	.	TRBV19	CASSITAGDYGYTF	TGTGCCAGTAGTATAACGGCAGGGGACTATGGCTACACCTTC
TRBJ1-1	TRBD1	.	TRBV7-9	CASSLTGVNTEAFF	TGTGCCAGCAGCCTTACAGGGGTGAACACTGAAGCTTTCTTT
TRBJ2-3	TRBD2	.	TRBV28	CASSLAGGWTDTQYF	TGTGCCAGCAGTTTGGCGGGAGGGTGGACAGATACGCAGTATTTT
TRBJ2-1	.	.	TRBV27	CASSLTRTSFYNEQFF	TGTGCCAGCAGTTTGACCAGGACCTCCTTTTACAATGAGCAGTTCTTC
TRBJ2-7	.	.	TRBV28	CASSLLRGSPGEQYF	TGTGCCAGCAGTTTATTGAGGGGGTCTCCTGGCGAGCAGTACTTC
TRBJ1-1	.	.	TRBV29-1	CSGGANLPTEAFF	TGCAGCGGCGGTGCTAATTTGCCGACTGAAGCTTTCTTT
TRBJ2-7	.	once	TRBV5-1	CASSISGHQYYEQYF	TGCGCCAGCAGCATATCGGGACACCAATACTACGAGCAGTACTTC
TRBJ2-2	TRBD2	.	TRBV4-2	CASSQGASGSYTGELFF	TGTGCCAGCAGCCAAGGGGCTAGCGGGAGCTATACCGGGGAGCTGTTTTTT
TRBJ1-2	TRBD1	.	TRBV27	CASKLTGGRLGYTF	TGTGCCAGCAAATTGACAGGGGGAAGATTAGGCTACACCTTC
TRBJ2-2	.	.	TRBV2	CASSEAGTGELFF	TGTGCCAGCAGTGAAGCCGGCACCGGGGAGCTGTTTTTT
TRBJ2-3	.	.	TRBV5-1	CASSLVAGVADTQYF	TGCGCCAGCAGCTTGGTGGCAGGGGTCGCGGATACGCAGTATTTT
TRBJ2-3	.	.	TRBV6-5	CASSYSPDSPHGVQYF	TGTGCCAGCAGTTACTCGCCGGACTCCCCTCACGGAGTGCAGTATTTT
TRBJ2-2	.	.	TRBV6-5	CASSPANTGELFF	TGTGCCAGCAGTCCTGCGAACACCGGGGAGCTGTTTTTT
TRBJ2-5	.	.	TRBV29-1	CSVNRGSETQYF	TGCAGCGTGAATCGGGGTTCGGAGACCCAGTACTTC
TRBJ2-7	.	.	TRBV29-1	CSVGSVYSYEQYF	TGCAGCGTTGGTTCGGTCTATTCCTACGAGCAGTACTTC
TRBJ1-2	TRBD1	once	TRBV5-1	CASSFLTGGKEGYTF	TGCGCCAGCAGCTTCTTAACAGGGGGGAAAGAAGGCTACACCTTC
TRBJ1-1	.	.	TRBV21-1	CASSKALRTGLNTEAFF	TGTGCCAGCAGCAAAGCTCTCCGGACAGGACTGAACACTGAAGCTTTCTTT
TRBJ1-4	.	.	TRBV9	CASSGRQNDTTTNEKLFF	TGTGCCAGCAGCGGACGACAAAACGACACTACAACTAATGAAAAACTGTTTTTT
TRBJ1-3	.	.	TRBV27	CASRPELAGNTIYF	TGTGCCAGCAGACCAGAACTGGCTGGAAACACCATATATTTT
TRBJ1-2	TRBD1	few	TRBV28	CASGQGDYTF	TGTGCCAGCGGACAGGGGGACTACACCTTC
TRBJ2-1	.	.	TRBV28	CASRTTAYNEQFF	TGTGCCAGCAGAACGACAGCCTACAATGAGCAGTTCTTC
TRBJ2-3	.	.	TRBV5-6	CASSSRAGNTQYF	TGTGCCAGCAGCTCGAGAGCTGGCAATACGCAGTATTTT
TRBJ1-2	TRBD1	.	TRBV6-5	CASSYGQGPAGYGYTF	TGTGCCAGCAGTTATGGACAGGGACCAGCTGGCTATGGCTACACCTTC
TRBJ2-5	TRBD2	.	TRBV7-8	CASSLVRGRVETQYF	TGTGCCAGCAGCTTAGTGCGCGGGAGGGTGGAGACCCAGTACTTC
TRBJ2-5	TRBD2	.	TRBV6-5	CASSTSGRQTQYF	TGTGCCAGCAGCACTAGCGGGAGGCAGACCCAGTACTTC
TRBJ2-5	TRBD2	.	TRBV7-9	CASSLGTSGSFGETQYF	TGTGCCAGCAGCTTAGGTACTAGCGGGAGTTTTGGAGAGACCCAGTACTTC
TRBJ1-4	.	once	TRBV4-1	CASSQVGQTNEKLFF	TGCGCCAGCAGCCAAGTCGGGCAGACTAATGAAAAACTGTTTTTT
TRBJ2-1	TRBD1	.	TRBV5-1	CASSPGQVPHYNEQFF	TGCGCCAGCAGCCCAGGACAGGTCCCACACTACAATGAGCAGTTCTTC
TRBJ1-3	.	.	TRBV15	CATSRDSRGTGNTIYF	TGTGCCACCAGCAGAGATAGCAGGGGCACTGGAAACACCATATATTTT
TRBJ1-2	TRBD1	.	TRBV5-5	CASRTGGPNYGYTF	TGTGCCAGCAGGACAGGGGGCCCCAACTATGGCTACACCTTC
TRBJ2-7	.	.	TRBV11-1	CASGKVSTRKYF	TGTGCCAGCGGGAAAGTCAGCACAAGGAAGTACTTC
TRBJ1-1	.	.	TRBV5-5	CASSLTGNTEAFF	TGTGCCAGCAGCCTGACAGGAAACACTGAAGCTTTCTTT